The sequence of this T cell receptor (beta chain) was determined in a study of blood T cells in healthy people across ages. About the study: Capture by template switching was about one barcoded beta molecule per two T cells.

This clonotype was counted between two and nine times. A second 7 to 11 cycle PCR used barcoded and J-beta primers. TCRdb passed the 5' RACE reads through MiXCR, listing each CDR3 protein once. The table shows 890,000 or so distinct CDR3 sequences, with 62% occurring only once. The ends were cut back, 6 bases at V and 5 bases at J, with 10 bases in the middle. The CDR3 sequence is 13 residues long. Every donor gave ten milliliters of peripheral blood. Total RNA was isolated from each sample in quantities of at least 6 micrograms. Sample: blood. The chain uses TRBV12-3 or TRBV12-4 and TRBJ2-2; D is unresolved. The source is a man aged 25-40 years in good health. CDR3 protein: CASSLLGTGELFF. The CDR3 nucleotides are TGTGCCAGCAGCCTACTGGGTACCGGGGAGCTGTTTTTT.